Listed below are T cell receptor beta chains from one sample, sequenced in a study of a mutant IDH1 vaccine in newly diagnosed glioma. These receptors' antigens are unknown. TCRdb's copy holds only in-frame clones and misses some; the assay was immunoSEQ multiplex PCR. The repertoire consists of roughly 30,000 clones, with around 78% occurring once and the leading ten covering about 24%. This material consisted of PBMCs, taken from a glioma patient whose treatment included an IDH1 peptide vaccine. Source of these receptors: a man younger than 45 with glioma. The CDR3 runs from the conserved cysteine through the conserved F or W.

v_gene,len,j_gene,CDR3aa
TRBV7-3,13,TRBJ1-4,CASSFSATGKLFF
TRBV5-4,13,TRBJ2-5,CASSPESTETQYF
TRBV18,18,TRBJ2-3,CASSPTGQGALLRDTQYF
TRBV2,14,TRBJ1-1,CASSGRGGYTEAFF
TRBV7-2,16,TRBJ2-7,CASSSSGTGAFYEQYF
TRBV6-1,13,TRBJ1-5,CASSRQGNQPQHF
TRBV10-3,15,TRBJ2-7,CAISESRGGAYEQYF
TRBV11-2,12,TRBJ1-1,CASRGMGAEAFF
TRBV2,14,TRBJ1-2,CASILDRGNYGYTF
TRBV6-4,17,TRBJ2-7,CASSDSFRGRSSYEQYF
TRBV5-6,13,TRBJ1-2,CASSHGTGEGYTF
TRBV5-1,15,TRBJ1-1,CASSRDGTGSAGAFF
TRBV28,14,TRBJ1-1,CASSLGDLNTEAFF
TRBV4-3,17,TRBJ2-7,CASSPPGGSEGDYEQYF
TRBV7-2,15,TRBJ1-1,CASTYTLGQSTEAFF
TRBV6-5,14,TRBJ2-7,CASSPDRGTHEQYF
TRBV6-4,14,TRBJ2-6,CASSDGSGANVLTF
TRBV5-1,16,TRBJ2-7,CASSFELAGGTHEQYF
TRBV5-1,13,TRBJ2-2,CASSLPTTGELFF
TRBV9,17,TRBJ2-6,CASSPWDRGSGANVLTF
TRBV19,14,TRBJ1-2,CASSTQTTNYGYTF
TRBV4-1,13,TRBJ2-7,CASSQGASYEQYF
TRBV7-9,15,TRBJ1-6,CASPSGPTYNSPLHF
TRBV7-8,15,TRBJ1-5,CASSLVAGPHQPQHF
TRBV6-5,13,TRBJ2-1,CASRDISTNEQFF
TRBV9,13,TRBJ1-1,CASSSTPNTEAFF
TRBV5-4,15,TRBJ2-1,CASSLARGNHNEQFF
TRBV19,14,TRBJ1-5,CASSREVSNQPQHF
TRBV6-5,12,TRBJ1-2,CASSTFLGGYTF
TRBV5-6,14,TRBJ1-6,CASSYDTGNSPLHF
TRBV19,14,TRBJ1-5,CASSIRDLNQPQHF
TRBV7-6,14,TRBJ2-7,CASSEGGPKVEQYF
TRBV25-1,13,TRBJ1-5,CASSQVGSGPQHF
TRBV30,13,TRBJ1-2,CAWTPADPYGYTF
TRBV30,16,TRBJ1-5,CAWSVRGGASNQPQHF
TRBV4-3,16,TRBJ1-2,CASSQVMPSNNYGYTF
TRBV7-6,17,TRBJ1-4,CASSAYYPTGGGEKLFF